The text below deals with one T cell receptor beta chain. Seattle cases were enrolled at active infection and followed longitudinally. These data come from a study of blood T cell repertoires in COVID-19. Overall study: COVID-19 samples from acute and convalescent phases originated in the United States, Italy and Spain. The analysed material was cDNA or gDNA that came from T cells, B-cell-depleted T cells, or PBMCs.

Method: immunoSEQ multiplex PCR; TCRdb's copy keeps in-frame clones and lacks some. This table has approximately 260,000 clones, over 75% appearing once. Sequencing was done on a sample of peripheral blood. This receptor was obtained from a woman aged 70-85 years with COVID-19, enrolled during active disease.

CDR3 in DNA: TGTGCCAGCAGGCGGGGGGGGACAGGGGAGATGACTCATGGCTACACCTTC. Amino acids: CASRRGGTGEMTHGYTF. The chain uses TRBV28 and TRBJ1-2, with 10 bases matching TRBD1. V was clipped by 6 bases and J by 6 bases; unmatched bases: 16. The CDR3 has 17 residues. Germline CDR1 reads MDHEN; CDR2 reads SYDVKM.